Presented here are 21 T cell receptor beta chains from one specimen sequenced in a study of blood T cell repertoires in COVID-19. Sequencing used immunoSEQ multiplex PCR; TCRdb keeps in-frame clones, though not all of them. This sample has 200,000 to 250,000 clones; around 86% occur once, and the top ten carry more than 9%. Sequencing used peripheral blood. The receptors originated from a man older than 75 with acute or convalescent COVID-19.

This clone was detected only a few times. The chain combines TRBV7-2 with TRBJ2-3; TRBD1 aligns across 7 bases. The CDR3 is made up of 16 amino acids. V was pared by 1 base and J by 2 bases, with 6 bases of the junction left unmatched. Per germline, CDR1 SGHTA and CDR2 FQGNSA. CDR3 DNA sequence: TGTGCCAGCAGCTTAGGGACAGGCGCATTCACAGATACGCAGTATTTT. Residues: CASSLGTGAFTDTQYF.

The chain links TRBV5-1 to TRBJ2-4; the D gene is possibly TRBD1 (5 bases). V lost 4 bases, J lost 7 bases, and 9 bases lay in between. The germline V gene encodes CDR1 SGHRS and CDR2 YFSETQ. This CDR3 contains 12 residues. The CDR3 here is CASSSSGNIQYF. The CDR3 nucleotides read TGCGCCAGCAGCAGCTCAGGGAACATTCAGTACTTC.

The V and J genes are TRBV27 and TRBJ1-1; TRBD1 aligns across 8 bases. The CDR3 is 14 residues long. Trimming cost V 4 bases and J 7 bases; bases outside gene matches: 8. Germline V CDR1 and CDR2: MNHEY, SMNVEV (reference sequence). The CDR3, as DNA: TGTGCCAGCAGTTCGTGGGGACAGGCGGGTGAAGCTTTCTTT. This translates into CASSSWGQAGEAFF.

The chain has TRBV4-2 and TRBJ1-4; D is perhaps TRBD1 (5 bases). Trimming stripped 0 bases from V and 8 bases from J, with 10 bases between. In germline, CDR1 is LGHNA, CDR2 YNFKEQ. The CDR3 covers 14 residues. The CDR3 reads CASSQDRAGEKLFF. The DNA for the CDR3 is TGTGCCAGCAGCCAAGACAGGGCGGGGGAAAAACTGTTTTTT.

Comment on this clone: The same CDR3 is also encoded by other DNA sequences in this sample. The chain has TRBV18 and TRBJ1-5; 10 positions match TRBD1. CDR3 length: 15 amino acids. The V and J ends lost 6 bases and 2 bases, in that order; junction bases with no gene match: 4. Germline assignment: CDR1 KGHSH and CDR2 LQKENI. CDR3 sequence: CASSPGTGGNQPQHF. The CDR3 bases are TGTGCCAGCTCGCCCGGGACAGGGGGCAATCAGCCCCAGCATTTT.

This clone was seen a few times. The chain is built from TRBV20-1 and TRBJ2-1; possibly TRBD1 for D (5 bases). Looked up from germline, CDR1 is DFQATT and CDR2 is SNEGSKA (reference sequence). Trimming took off 2 bases at V and 10 bases at J, with 9 bases between the two ends. The CDR3 runs 11 residues. The chain's CDR3 is CSARQGGEQFF. CDR3 nucleotides: TGCAGTGCTAGACAGGGTGGGGAGCAGTTCTTC.

The genes are TRBV12-5 and TRBJ1-2; D is uncertain. Trimming cost V 5 bases and J 4 bases, with 8 bases left between them. Germline lookup yields CDR1 LGHNT and CDR2 FRNRAP. This CDR3 spans 12 amino acids. This chain's CDR3 is CASGAPGYGYTF. The CDR3, as DNA: TGTGCTAGTGGTGCCCCGGGCTATGGCTACACCTTC.

This rearrangement joins TRBV2 to TRBJ1-6; no reliable D call. Germline CDR1 is SNHLY and CDR2 is FYNNEI. Deletions cut 10 bases from V and 4 bases from J, with 14 bases between. The length of the CDR3 is 14 residues. The CDR3 DNA is TGTGCCACCACGCGGGGAGGTTATAATTCACCCCTCCACTTT. Protein product: CATTRGGYNSPLHF.

The rearrangement links TRBV29-1 to TRBJ1-2, with 9 bases identical to TRBD1. CDR3 length: 13 residues. Trimming removed 3 bases from V and 8 bases from J; junction bases left unmatched: 7. Germline values: CDR1 SQVTM, CDR2 ANQGSEA. Here the CDR3 reads CSVDMDRGGGYTF. CDR3 DNA: TGCAGCGTTGATATGGACAGGGGCGGAGGCTACACCTTC. The full variable domain, rest sourced from reference TRBV29-1 and TRBJ1-2, is SAVISQKPSRDICQRGTSLTIQCQVDSQVTMMFWYRQQPGQSLTLIATANQGSEATYESGFVIDKFPISRPNLTFSTLTVSNMSPEDSSIYLCSVDMDRGGGYTFGSGTRLTVV.

This sequence joins TRBV4-2 and TRBJ2-2, with TRBD1 matching over 9 bases. CDR3 size: 16 residues. The V segment lost 2 bases and the J segment 6 bases; nucleotides outside the gene matches: 7. Looked up from germline, CDR1 is LGHNA and CDR2 is YNFKEQ. Here the CDR3 reads CASSQPPGTGPGELFF. CDR3 coding DNA: TGTGCCAGCAGCCAACCGCCCGGGACAGGGCCCGGGGAGCTGTTTTTT.

This chain joins TRBV29-1 and TRBJ1-1, with a weak D call TRBD1 (5 bases). CDR1 and CDR2 from the germline V gene are SQVTM and ANQGSEA. The CDR3 is 11 residues long. Between the trimmed V and J ends, which lost 7 bases and 7 bases, there was a span of 13 bases. The CDR3 nucleotides are TGCAGCGCCGGGGGGGACGGTGAAGCTTTCTTT. This translates into CSAGGDGEAFF.

The V gene is TRBV3-1 (or the pseudogene TRBV3-2), the J gene TRBJ1-1, with TRBD1 identical over 7 bases. The trim removed 4 bases at V and 5 bases at J, leaving 13 bases unmatched. Germline lookup yields CDR1 LGHDT and CDR2 YNNKEL (reference sequence). The CDR3 contains 16 residues. This CDR3 is CASSRPTGALGTEAFF. As DNA, the CDR3 is TGTGCCAGCAGCCGCCCTACAGGGGCGCTGGGAACTGAAGCTTTCTTT.

The V and J genes are TRBV19 and TRBJ2-1; D unclear. V was trimmed by 3 bases and J by 9 bases, leaving 12 bases between them. The CDR3 sequence is 13 residues long. The germline V gene has CDR1 LNHDA and CDR2 SQIVND (reference sequence). CDR3 protein: CASSILLPGEQFF. As DNA, the CDR3 is TGTGCCAGTAGTATTCTTCTCCCAGGTGAGCAGTTCTTC.

This chain joins TRBV2 and TRBJ1-5; TRBD1 aligns across 7 bases. Germline V gene lookup returns CDR1 SNHLY and CDR2 FYNNEI. This CDR3 has 15 residues. Trimming removed 2 bases from V and 4 bases from J; junction bases left unmatched: 5. The CDR3 nucleotides read TGTGCCAGCAGTGAAACGGGACAGAAAAATCAGCCCCAGCATTTT. This codes for CASSETGQKNQPQHF.

V gene TRBV5-6 combines with J gene TRBJ1-1, with a possible D match to TRBD1 (5 bases). Trimming left V 5 bases short and J 4 bases short, with 12 bases between. This CDR3 contains 13 residues. Germline CDR1 and CDR2: SGHDT and YYEEEE. The CDR3 loop is CASSTPGGTEAFF. The CDR3 nucleotides are TGTGCCAGCAGTACTCCGGGGGGCACTGAAGCTTTCTTT.

V usage is TRBV7-2 and J usage is TRBJ1-5, with 7 bases aligning to TRBD1. This CDR3 has 15 residues. Germline V gene lookup returns CDR1 SGHTA and CDR2 FQGNSA. Trimming at V came to 1 base and at J to 5 bases, leaving 5 bases not matched to a gene. As DNA, the CDR3 is TGTGCCAGCAGCTTAGAAGGGACAGCGGATCAGCCCCAGCATTTT. As protein: CASSLEGTADQPQHF.

The chain is built from TRBV6-2 or TRBV6-3 and TRBJ1-1; D may be TRBD1 (5 bases). The V gene's germline CDR1 is MNHEY and CDR2 SVGEGT. Trimming took off 0 bases at V and 8 bases at J, with 10 bases between the two ends. The CDR3 runs 13 residues. CDR3 DNA sequence: TGTGCCAGCAGTTACTCCTTCCGGACAGAAGCTTTCTTT. Its protein is CASSYSFRTEAFF.

This chain uses TRBV5-1 with TRBJ2-5; 9 bases map to TRBD2. V lost 4 bases to trimming and J lost 5 bases; unmatched junction nucleotides: 6. The CDR3 has 14 amino acids. The germline gives CDR1 SGHRS, CDR2 YFSETQ. CDR3 nucleotides: TGCGCCAGCAGCCGGACTAGCGAGACGGAGACCCAGTACTTC. It translates to CASSRTSETETQYF.

The chain combines TRBV28 with TRBJ2-7; possible D gene TRBD1, 6 bases. Per germline, CDR1 MDHEN and CDR2 SYDVKM. Trimming stripped 3 bases from V and 2 bases from J, with 11 bases between. There are 14 residues in the CDR3. The CDR3 sequence is CASSFPTGPYEQYF. The CDR3 region has the DNA TGTGCCAGCAGTTTCCCGACAGGTCCCTACGAGCAGTACTTC.

The chain is built from TRBV7-2 and TRBJ2-6; D gene ambiguous. Trimming left V 5 bases short and J 4 bases short, with 9 bases between. Looked up from germline, CDR1 is SGHTA and CDR2 is FQGNSA. The CDR3 totals 14 residues. The CDR3 nucleotides read TGTGCCAGCAGCCACGACTCCGGGGCCAACGTCCTGACTTTC. Encoded protein: CASSHDSGANVLTF.

V and J are TRBV5-5 and TRBJ2-7; possible D gene TRBD2, 5 bases. CDR3 length equals 14 residues. Germline V gene lookup returns CDR1 SGHKS and CDR2 YYEKEE (reference sequence). V gave up 2 bases and J gave up 5 bases, with 14 bases separating them. Here the CDR3 DNA reads TGTGCCAGCAGCTTAGTGTGGGAGTTCAACGAGCAGTACTTC. As protein: CASSLVWEFNEQYF.